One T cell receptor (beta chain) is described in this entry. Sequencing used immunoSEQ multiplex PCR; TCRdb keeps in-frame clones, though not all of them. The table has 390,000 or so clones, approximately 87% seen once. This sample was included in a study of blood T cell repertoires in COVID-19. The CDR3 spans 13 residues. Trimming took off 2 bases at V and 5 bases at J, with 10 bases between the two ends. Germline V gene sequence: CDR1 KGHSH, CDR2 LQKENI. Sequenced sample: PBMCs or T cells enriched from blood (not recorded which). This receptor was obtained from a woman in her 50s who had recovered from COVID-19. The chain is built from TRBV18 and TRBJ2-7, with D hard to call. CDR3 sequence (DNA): TGTGCCAGCTCACCAGAGGAAAGAAACGAGCAGTACTTC. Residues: CASSPEERNEQYF.